Presented here are 18 T cell receptor beta chains from one specimen sequenced in a study of blood T cell repertoires in COVID-19. Produced via immunoSEQ multiplex PCR; TCRdb's table is partial and in-frame only. This repertoire shows 35,000 to 45,000 clones, approximately 89% found once; its top ten account for 4% to 5%. The sequencing sample was made of peripheral blood. Source of these receptors: a man between 60 and 70 years old with acute or convalescent COVID-19.

V gene TRBV19 combines with J gene TRBJ1-5, with TRBD1 matching over 11 bases. Trimming at V came to 6 bases and at J to 9 bases, leaving 4 bases not matched to a gene. This CDR3 is built from 13 residues. From germline, CDR1 is LNHDA and CDR2 SQIVND (reference sequence). The DNA for the CDR3 is TGTGCCAGTAGGGGACAGGGGGAAGGGCCCCAGCATTTT. Its translation: CASRGQGEGPQHF.

J is TRBJ1-3 and V is TRBV30, with TRBD1 as a possible D gene (6 bases). CDR3 length: 13 amino acids. Germline assignment: CDR1 GTSNPN and CDR2 SVGIG (reference sequence). Trimming left V 2 bases short and J 2 bases short, with 7 bases between. The CDR3 coding sequence is TGTGCCTGGAGTTCAGGGGCTGGAAACACCATATATTTT. Translation: CAWSSGAGNTIYF.

CDR3 bases: TGTGCCAGCAGTTTTTCAGGGGGAGGTTCACCCCTCCACTTT. Its protein is CASSFSGGGSPLHF. The chain joins TRBV6-6 to TRBJ1-6; 7 bases align to TRBD1. Trimming cost V 4 bases and J 9 bases; bases outside gene matches: 6. From germline, CDR1 is MNHNY and CDR2 SVGAGI (reference sequence). CDR3 length: 14 residues.

This clone was seen only once. The chain couples TRBV11-2 to TRBJ2-1; D may be TRBD2 (6 bases). V lost 2 bases to trimming and J lost 3 bases, with 17 bases between them. Germline V gene data show CDR1 as SGHAT and CDR2 as FQNNGV. The CDR3 spans 17 residues. CDR3 nucleotides: TGTGCCAGCAGCTTATCTTTTTGGGACTCCCACTACAATGAGCAGTTCTTC. Its translation: CASSLSFWDSHYNEQFF.

The genes are TRBV7-6 and TRBJ1-5; D gene ambiguous. Trimming removed 5 bases at V and 3 bases at J, with 5 bases between. Germline CDR1 and CDR2: SGHVS and FNYEAQ. The CDR3 contains 12 residues. This chain's CDR3 is CASSLLNQPQHF. The CDR3, as DNA: TGTGCCAGCAGCCTACTCAATCAGCCCCAGCATTTT.

The chain carries TRBV7-9 and TRBJ2-3; 8 nucleotides align to TRBD2. Germline V CDR1 and CDR2: SEHNR, FQNEAQ (reference sequence). The V segment lost 2 bases and the J segment 3 bases; nucleotides outside the gene matches: 10. The length of the CDR3 is 17 residues. Here the CDR3 DNA reads TGTGCCAGCAGCTTATCTCCCCACGCGGGGGGTACAGATACGCAGTATTTT. Its translation: CASSLSPHAGGTDTQYF.

The V call is TRBV10-3, the J call TRBJ2-5; D is unclear. Trimming removed 2 bases from V and 5 bases from J, with 12 bases in between. Per germline, CDR1 ENHRY and CDR2 SYGVKD. This CDR3 comprises 14 residues. The CDR3 nucleotides read TGTGCCATCAGTGAGCGCCTGGTCGAGGAGACCCAGTACTTC. Its translation: CAISERLVEETQYF.

V is TRBV27 and J is TRBJ2-3; tentative D call: TRBD2 (6 bases). V was clipped by 8 bases and J by 1 base, with 22 bases between them. The germline gives CDR1 MNHEY, CDR2 SMNVEV (reference sequence). This CDR3 region has 17 residues. The CDR3 sequence: CASRGPRGGRGTDTQYF. DNA for the CDR3: TGTGCCAGCCGAGGCCCACGGGGAGGCCGGGGCACAGATACGCAGTATTTT.

The chain combines TRBV2 with TRBJ1-4, with a tentative D call TRBD1 (5 bases). The CDR3 length is 15 residues. Trimming stripped 8 bases from V and 6 bases from J, with 19 bases between. Per the germline V gene, CDR1 is SNHLY and CDR2 is FYNNEI. The CDR3 is CASGAEGLVDEKLFF. The CDR3 DNA sequence: TGTGCCAGCGGGGCAGAGGGACTAGTCGATGAAAAACTGTTTTTT.

This chain joins TRBV19 and TRBJ2-4; possibly TRBD2 for D (5 bases). With 8 bases removed from V and 0 bases from J, the gap between germline ends came to 14 bases. This CDR3 is built from 15 residues. The germline V gene encodes CDR1 LNHDA and CDR2 SQIVND (reference sequence). This CDR3 reads CASQGGTIAKNIQYF. In DNA, the CDR3 is TGTGCCAGTCAAGGAGGAACTATAGCCAAAAACATTCAGTACTTC.

CDR3 residues: CAWAEQGITEAFF. In DNA, the CDR3 is TGTGCCTGGGCGGAGCAGGGGATCACTGAAGCTTTCTTT. J is TRBJ1-1 and V is TRBV30; a weak D match, TRBD1 (6 bases). CDR3 length: 13 residues. The V gene's germline CDR1 is GTSNPN and CDR2 SVGIG (reference sequence). With 5 bases removed from V and 4 bases from J, the gap between germline ends came to 14 bases.

This clone was seen a single time. The chain is built from TRBV5-1 and TRBJ2-1; 10 nucleotides agree with TRBD2. This CDR3 spans 15 amino acids. V shed 3 bases and J 7 bases; nucleotides not matched to a gene: 7. Germline-derived CDR1 and CDR2 are SGHRS and YFSETQ. CDR3 in amino acids: CASSSLAGMLNEQFF. CDR3 nucleotide sequence: TGCGCCAGCAGCTCACTAGCGGGGATGTTGAATGAGCAGTTCTTC.

This clone was seen a few times. CDR3 in amino acids: CASSEASQGRDTF. DNA of the CDR3: TGTGCCAGCAGTGAAGCGTCCCAGGGGCGGGACACCTTC. V and J are TRBV2 and TRBJ1-2, with D perhaps matching TRBD1 (6 bases). The V end lost 0 bases, the J end lost 12 bases, and 14 bases lay between the germline ends. This CDR3 comprises 13 residues. Germline CDR1 and CDR2: SNHLY and FYNNEI. The complete variable domain, with remaining parts taken from reference TRBV2 and TRBJ1-2, reads EPEVTQTPSHQVTQMGQEVILRCVPISNHLYFYWYRQILGQKVEFLVSFYNNEISEKSEIFDDQFSVERPDGSNFTLKIRSTKLEDSAMYFCASSEASQGRDTFGSGTRLTVV.

The chain carries TRBV3-1 (or the pseudogene TRBV3-2) and TRBJ2-7; 9 bases match TRBD1. With V trimmed by 4 bases and J by 1 base, 2 bases remained unmatched. This CDR3 has 14 amino acids. Germline V CDR1 and CDR2: LGHDT, YNNKEL (reference sequence). The chain's CDR3 is CASSRDRVSYEQYF. The DNA for the CDR3 is TGTGCCAGCAGCCGGGACAGGGTTTCCTACGAGCAGTACTTC.

This clone was seen once. The chain couples TRBV18 to TRBJ1-4; TRBD1 agrees at 7 bases. V lost 3 bases to trimming and J lost 3 bases; unmatched junction nucleotides: 1. Germline-derived CDR1 and CDR2 are KGHSH and LQKENI. The CDR3 consists of 14 residues. The CDR3 loop is CASSPGQPNEKLFF. The CDR3 nucleotides read TGTGCCAGCTCACCGGGACAGCCTAATGAAAAACTGTTTTTT. Full variable domain (outside the CDR3, taken from reference TRBV18 and TRBJ1-4): NAGVMQNPRHLVRRRGQEARLRCSPMKGHSHVYWYRQLPEEGLKFMVYLQKENIIDESGMPKERFSAEFPKEGPSILRIQQVVRGDSAAYFCASSPGQPNEKLFFGSGTQLSVL.

This clone turned up a few times. V and J are TRBV28 and TRBJ2-2, with D uncertain. The V and J ends lost 5 bases and 0 bases respectively, with 13 bases between them. This CDR3 has 16 amino acids. Germline V gene lookup returns CDR1 MDHEN and CDR2 SYDVKM. The CDR3 loop reads CASSTEDIANTGELFF. The CDR3 nucleotides read TGTGCCAGCAGTACCGAAGACATAGCGAACACCGGGGAGCTGTTTTTT.

Only one count was recorded for this clone. This chain connects TRBV3-1 (or the pseudogene TRBV3-2) to TRBJ2-7; 8 nucleotides line up with TRBD2. CDR3 length: 15 amino acids. Germline CDR1 LGHDT, CDR2 YNNKEL (reference sequence). Losses at the gene ends were 1 base for V and 2 bases for J; bases not matched to a gene: 4. CDR3 bases: TGTGCCAGCAGCCAAGGCGCGGGGGGCCCCTACGAGCAGTACTTC. This codes for CASSQGAGGPYEQYF.

The chain uses TRBV19 and TRBJ1-5, with 10 bases aligning to TRBD1. Germline V CDR1 and CDR2: LNHDA, SQIVND (reference sequence). The CDR3 is 16 residues long. Losses at the gene ends were 4 bases for V and 3 bases for J; bases not matched to a gene: 6. CDR3 nucleotide sequence: TGTGCCAGTAGTAACCGGGACAGGGGTTACAATCAGCCCCAGCATTTT. It translates to CASSNRDRGYNQPQHF. Filled out from reference TRBV19 and TRBJ1-5, the complete variable domain reads DGGITQSPKYLFRKEGQNVTLSCEQNLNHDAMYWYRQDPGQGLRLIYYSQIVNDFQKGDIAEGYSVSREKKESFPLTVTSAQKNPTAFYLCASSNRDRGYNQPQHFGDGTRLSIL.